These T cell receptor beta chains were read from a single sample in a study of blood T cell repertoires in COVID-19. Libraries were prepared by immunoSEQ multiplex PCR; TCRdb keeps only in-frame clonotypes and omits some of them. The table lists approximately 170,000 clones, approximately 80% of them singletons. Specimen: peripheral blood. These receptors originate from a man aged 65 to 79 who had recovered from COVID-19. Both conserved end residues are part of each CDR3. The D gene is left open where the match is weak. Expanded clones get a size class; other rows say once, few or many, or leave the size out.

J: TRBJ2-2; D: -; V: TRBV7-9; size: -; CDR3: CASSVATHTGELFF; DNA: TGTGCCAGCAGCGTCGCGACTCACACCGGGGAGCTGTTTTTT
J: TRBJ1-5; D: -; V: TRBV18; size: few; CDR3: CASSFNIVNAQPQHF; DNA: TGTGCCAGCTCATTTAATATAGTAAACGCTCAGCCCCAGCATTTT
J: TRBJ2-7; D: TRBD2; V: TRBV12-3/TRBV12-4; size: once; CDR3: CASRSTSGKEQYF; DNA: TGTGCCAGCAGGTCGACTAGCGGGAAAGAGCAGTACTTC
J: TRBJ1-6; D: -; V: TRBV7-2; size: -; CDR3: CASSLAPSSPLHF; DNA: TGTGCCAGCAGCTTAGCTCCCAGTTCGCCCCTCCACTTT
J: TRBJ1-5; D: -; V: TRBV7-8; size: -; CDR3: CASSLAIDNQPQHF; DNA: TGTGCCAGCAGCTTAGCAATAGACAATCAGCCCCAGCATTTT
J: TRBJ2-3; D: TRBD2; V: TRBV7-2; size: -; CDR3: CASSLEASGSLLDTQYF; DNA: TGTGCCAGCAGCTTAGAGGCTAGCGGGAGCCTCCTAGATACGCAGTATTTT
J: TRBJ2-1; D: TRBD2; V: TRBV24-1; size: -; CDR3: CATSSGGHNEQFF; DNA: TGTGCCACCAGTTCGGGGGGTCACAATGAGCAGTTCTTC
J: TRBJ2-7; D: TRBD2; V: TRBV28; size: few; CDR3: CASIVGGASSYEQYF; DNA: TGTGCCAGCATCGTCGGGGGGGCGAGCTCCTACGAGCAGTACTTC
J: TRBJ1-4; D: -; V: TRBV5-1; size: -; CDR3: CASSFQGSPNEKLFF; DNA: TGCGCCAGCAGCTTCCAGGGTTCCCCTAATGAAAAACTGTTTTTT
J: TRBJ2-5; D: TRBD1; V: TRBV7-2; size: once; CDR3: CASSAPGQGAETQYF; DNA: TGTGCCAGCAGCGCGCCGGGACAGGGGGCCGAGACCCAGTACTTC
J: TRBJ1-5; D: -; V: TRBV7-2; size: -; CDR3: CASSLPNQPQHF; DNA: TGTGCCAGCAGCCTACCCAATCAGCCCCAGCATTTT
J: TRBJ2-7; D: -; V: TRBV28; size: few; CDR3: CASSSAGSGEQYF; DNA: TGTGCCAGCAGTTCCGCCGGGTCCGGAGAGCAGTACTTC
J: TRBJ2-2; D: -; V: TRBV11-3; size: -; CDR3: CASSLDAGANTGELFF; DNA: TGTGCCAGCAGCTTAGACGCAGGGGCGAACACCGGGGAGCTGTTTTTT
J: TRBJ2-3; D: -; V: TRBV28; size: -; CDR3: CASSHGGSTDTQYF; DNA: TGTGCCAGCAGCCATGGGGGCTCCACAGATACGCAGTATTTT
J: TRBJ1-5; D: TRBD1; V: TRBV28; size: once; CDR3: CASSLLQGAWQPQHF; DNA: TGTGCCAGCAGTCTATTACAGGGGGCATGGCAGCCCCAGCATTTT
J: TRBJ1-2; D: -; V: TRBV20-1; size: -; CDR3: CSASPGEGYTF; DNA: TGCAGTGCTAGTCCAGGGGAAGGCTACACCTTC
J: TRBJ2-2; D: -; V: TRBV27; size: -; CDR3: CASSSLRSGELFF; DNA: TGTGCCAGCAGTTCTCTACGATCCGGGGAGCTGTTTTTT
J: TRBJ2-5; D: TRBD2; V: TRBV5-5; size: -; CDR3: CASSVSGREGTQYF; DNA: TGTGCCAGCAGCGTTTCAGGGCGGGAGGGGACCCAGTACTTC
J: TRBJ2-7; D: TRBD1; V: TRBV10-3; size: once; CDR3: CAITQGQGGTLGVFF; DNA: TGTGCCATCACCCAGGGACAGGGAGGGACCCTAGGGGTTTTTTTC
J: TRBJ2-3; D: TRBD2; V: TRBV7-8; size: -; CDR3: CASSLVVGLAGGTDTQYF; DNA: TGTGCCAGCAGCTTAGTTGTTGGACTAGCGGGAGGCACAGATACGCAGTATTTT
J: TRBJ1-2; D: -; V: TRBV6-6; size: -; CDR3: CASTDPPGGEDGYTF; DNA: TGTGCCAGCACCGACCCCCCCGGAGGCGAGGATGGCTACACCTTC
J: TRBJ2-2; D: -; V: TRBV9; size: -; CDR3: CASSVDAANTGELFF; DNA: TGTGCCAGCAGCGTCGATGCAGCGAACACCGGGGAGCTGTTTTTT
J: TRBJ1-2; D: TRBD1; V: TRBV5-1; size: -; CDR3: CASSSGGSGYTF; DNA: TGCGCCAGCAGCTCAGGGGGTAGTGGCTACACCTTC
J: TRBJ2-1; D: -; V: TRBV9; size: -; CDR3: CASSVGGMWYNEQFF; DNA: TGTGCCAGCAGCGTCGGCGGGATGTGGTACAATGAGCAGTTCTTC
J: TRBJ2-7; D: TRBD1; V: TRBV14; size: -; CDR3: CASSQGWTGGQEQYF; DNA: TGTGCCAGCAGCCAAGGTTGGACAGGGGGCCAAGAGCAGTACTTC
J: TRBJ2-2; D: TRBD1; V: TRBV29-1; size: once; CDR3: CSVRTGTGNTGELFF; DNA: TGCAGCGTTCGAACCGGGACAGGGAACACCGGGGAGCTGTTTTTT
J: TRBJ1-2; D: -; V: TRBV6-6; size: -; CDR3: CASSGAGATSLDTF; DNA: TGTGCCAGCAGTGGGGCAGGGGCGACGTCATTAGACACCTTC
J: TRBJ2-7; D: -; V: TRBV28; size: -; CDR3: CASSMDNGYEQYF; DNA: TGTGCCAGCAGCATGGACAACGGGTACGAGCAGTACTTC
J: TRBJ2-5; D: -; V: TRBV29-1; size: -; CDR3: CSVEDREIQETQYF; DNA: TGCAGCGTTGAAGATCGAGAGATTCAAGAGACCCAGTACTTC
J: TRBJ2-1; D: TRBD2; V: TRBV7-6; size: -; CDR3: CASSFPGLAGDYEQFF; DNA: TGTGCCAGCAGCTTCCCGGGACTAGCGGGAGACTACGAGCAGTTCTTC
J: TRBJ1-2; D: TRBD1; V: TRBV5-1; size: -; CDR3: CASSGTGSGSYGYTF; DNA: TGCGCCAGCAGCGGGACAGGGTCCGGATCCTATGGCTACACCTTC
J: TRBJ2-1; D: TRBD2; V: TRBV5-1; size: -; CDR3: CASSWGAASGNYEQFF; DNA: TGCGCCAGCAGCTGGGGGGCGGCTAGCGGGAACTATGAGCAGTTCTTC
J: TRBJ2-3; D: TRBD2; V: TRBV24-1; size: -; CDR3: CATSDNIAGPTDTQYF; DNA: TGTGCCACCAGTGATAACATAGCGGGACCGACAGATACGCAGTATTTT
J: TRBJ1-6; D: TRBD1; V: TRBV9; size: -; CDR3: CASSGTGRNSPLHF; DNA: TGTGCCAGCAGCGGGACAGGGAGGAATTCACCCCTCCACTTT
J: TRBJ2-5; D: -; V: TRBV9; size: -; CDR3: CASSVNEAVQETQYF; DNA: TGTGCCAGCAGCGTTAATGAGGCAGTCCAAGAGACCCAGTACTTC
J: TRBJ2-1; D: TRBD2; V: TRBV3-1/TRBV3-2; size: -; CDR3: CASSPTSGRGGEQFF; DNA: TGTGCCAGCAGCCCGACTAGCGGGAGGGGAGGCGAGCAGTTCTTC
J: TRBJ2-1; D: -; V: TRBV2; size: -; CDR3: CASSLRTVSYNEQFF; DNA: TGTGCCAGCAGCCTAAGGACTGTCTCCTACAATGAGCAGTTCTTC
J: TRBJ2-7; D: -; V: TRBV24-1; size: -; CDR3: CATSDQRTGSEQYF; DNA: TGTGCCACCAGTGATCAGCGAACAGGGAGCGAGCAGTACTTC
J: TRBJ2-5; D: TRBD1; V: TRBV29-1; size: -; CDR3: CSVRTGEETQYF; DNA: TGCAGCGTCCGGACAGGGGAAGAGACCCAGTACTTC
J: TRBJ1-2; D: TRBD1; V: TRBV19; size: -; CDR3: CASGLLGQGGNYGYTF; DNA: TGTGCCAGTGGACTCTTGGGACAGGGAGGAAACTATGGCTACACCTTC
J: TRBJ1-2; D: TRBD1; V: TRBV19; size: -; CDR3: CASSSGQGAPYGYTF; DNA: TGTGCCAGTAGTTCAGGACAGGGGGCGCCGTATGGCTACACCTTC
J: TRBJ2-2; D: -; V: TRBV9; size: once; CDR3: CASSVRSLGQTGELFF; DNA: TGTGCCAGCAGCGTAAGGAGTCTAGGCCAGACCGGGGAGCTGTTTTTT
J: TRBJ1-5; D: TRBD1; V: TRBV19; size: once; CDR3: CASSTTGAPGQPQHF; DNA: TGTGCCAGTAGCACGACAGGGGCGCCAGGGCAGCCCCAGCATTTT
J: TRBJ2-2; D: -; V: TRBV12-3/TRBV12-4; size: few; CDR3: CASTQSRGGELFF; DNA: TGTGCCAGCACTCAAAGTAGGGGTGGGGAGCTGTTTTTT
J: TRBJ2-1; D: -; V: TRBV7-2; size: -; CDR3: CASSRDSGSYNEQFF; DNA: TGTGCCAGCAGCAGAGACTCCGGCTCCTACAATGAGCAGTTCTTC
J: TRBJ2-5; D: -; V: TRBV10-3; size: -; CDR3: CAISESQGGKETQYF; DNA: TGTGCCATCAGTGAGTCCCAGGGAGGAAAAGAGACCCAGTACTTC
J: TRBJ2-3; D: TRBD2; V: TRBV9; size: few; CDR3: CASSVAASGSSTDTQYF; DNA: TGTGCCAGCAGCGTAGCGGCTAGCGGGAGTTCGACAGATACGCAGTATTTT
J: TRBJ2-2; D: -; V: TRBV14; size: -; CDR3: CASSQAPTATGELFF; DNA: TGTGCCAGCAGCCAAGCCCCGACAGCTACCGGGGAGCTGTTTTTT
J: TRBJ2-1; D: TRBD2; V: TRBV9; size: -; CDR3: CASSQTTSGSLLF; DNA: TGTGCCAGCAGTCAAACCACTAGCGGGAGCCTCCTCTTC
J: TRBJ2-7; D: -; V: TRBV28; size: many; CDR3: CASSLDSGEQYF; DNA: TGTGCCAGCAGTTTGGACAGCGGCGAGCAGTACTTC
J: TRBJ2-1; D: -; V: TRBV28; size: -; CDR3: CASSLGLGSGKSDEQFF; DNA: TGTGCCAGCAGTTTAGGCTTAGGAAGCGGTAAGAGCGATGAGCAGTTCTTC
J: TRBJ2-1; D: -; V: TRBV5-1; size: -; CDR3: CASSLDGDSYNEQFF; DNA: TGCGCCAGCAGCTTGGACGGGGACTCCTACAATGAGCAGTTCTTC
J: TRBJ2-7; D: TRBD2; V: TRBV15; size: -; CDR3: CATSRDLIAGAGEQYF; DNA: TGTGCCACCAGCAGAGATTTAATAGCGGGAGCGGGCGAGCAGTACTTC
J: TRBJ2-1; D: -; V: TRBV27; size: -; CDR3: CASSFAGRRDNEQFF; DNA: TGTGCCAGCAGTTTCGCAGGGCGAAGAGACAATGAGCAGTTCTTC
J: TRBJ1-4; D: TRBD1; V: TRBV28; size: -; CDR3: CASKIGQGFEKLFF; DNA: TGTGCCAGCAAAATTGGACAGGGTTTTGAAAAACTGTTTTTT
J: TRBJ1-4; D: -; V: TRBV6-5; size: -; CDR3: CASSYSGHNEKLFF; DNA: TGTGCCAGCAGTTACTCTGGACATAATGAAAAACTGTTTTTT
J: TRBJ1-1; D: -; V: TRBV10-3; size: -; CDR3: CAISKQGNTEAFF; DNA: TGTGCCATCAGCAAGCAGGGAAACACTGAAGCTTTCTTT
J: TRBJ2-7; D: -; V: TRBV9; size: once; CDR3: CASSVGLDYEQYF; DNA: TGTGCCAGCAGCGTAGGTCTAGACTACGAGCAGTACTTC
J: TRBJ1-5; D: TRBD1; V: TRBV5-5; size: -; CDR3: CASSAGTGALGEPQHF; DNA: TGTGCCAGCAGCGCCGGGACAGGGGCCCTAGGGGAGCCCCAGCATTTT
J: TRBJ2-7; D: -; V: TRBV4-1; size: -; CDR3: CASSHLEQGGYEQYF; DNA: TGCGCCAGCAGCCACCTCGAGCAGGGGGGTTACGAGCAGTACTTC